This TCR beta chain was recovered during a study of T cell repertoires in cytomegalovirus infection (dated by TCRdb to between 2019 and 2020). Study-wide context: Peptide stimulations targeted recently identified HLA-C-restricted CMV epitopes, whose presentation resists viral immunomodulation, together with well-studied HLA-B-restricted epitopes. The HLA type of each donor mattered for the analysis, because public TCR beta signatures pointed to carriage of CMV infection along with the matching HLA type.

The intended sense of this specimen's treatment or condition label: in vitro stimulation with specific CMV peptide epitopes to enrich CMV-specific T cells. The instrument given in TCRdb is Illumina HiSeq 1500. TCRdb redid the processing of the public reads, applying fastp at Q25 and MiXCR, and retained in-frame beta chains. Under each unique CDR3 protein, matching rows form one entry showing the most common genes and DNA. In all, the sample holds roughly 80,000 distinct CDR3 sequences, and more than 20% of those were seen once. Together, the top ten hold about half of the sample. In its sample, this clonotype was seen many times. Its recognized antigen is unknown. No per-base quality is available; no much larger clone lies one base away. What the study reported, not specific to this receptor: The ex vivo response was dominated by HLA-C-restricted CMV-specific TCR beta clonotypes, which also provided the single most frequent clonotype in two of eight donors. Cumulative frequency of public TCR beta family members discriminated carriers of CMV infection plus the relevant HLA type in this cohort and an independent roughly 320-donor cohort.

CDR1 and CDR2 were assigned from the germline V gene (reference sequence) as SEHNR and FQNEAQ. The V end loses 7 bases and the J end loses 2 bases, and a stretch of 17 bases separates them. Taken from cysteine to phenylalanine, the CDR3 has 15 residues. CDR3 DNA is the only sequence kept; it has 45 bases, read in frame from the first base. The chain joins TRBV7-9 to TRBJ1-2; too little of a D gene remains to name it. This clonotype was sampled from a human donor in good health (CMV status not recorded). Some clones in this sample may be carry-over from other donors' samples. Sequences were derived from CD8+ T cells from cultured PBMCs, sampled from culture after CMV antigen stimulation. CDR3 loop: CASTHSLRANYGYTF. The DNA sequence follows: TGTGCCAGCACCCACTCCCTCCGGGCAAACTATGGCTACACCTTC.